This T cell receptor beta chain was sequenced in a study of blood T cell repertoires in COVID-19. Study at large: Both acute and convalescent COVID-19 samples were obtained from the United States, Italy and Spain. Nucleic acid was either cDNA or gDNA, and it came from T cells, B-cell-depleted T cells, or PBMCs.

Germline loops: CDR1 SGHRS, CDR2 YFSETQ. Deletions cut 0 bases from V and 8 bases from J, with 12 bases between. The CDR3 loop spans 14 amino acids. The table came from immunoSEQ multiplex PCR; TCRdb's copy has only in-frame clones and leaves some out. This sample yields hundreds of thousands of clones, of which around nine tenths are seen a single time; under 2% belongs to the top ten. This TCR derives from a woman aged 55-70 years who had recovered from COVID-19. The chain has TRBV5-1 and TRBJ2-1, with D possibly being TRBD2 (6 bases). Sequences were obtained from peripheral blood. Here the CDR3 DNA reads TGCGCCAGCAGCTTGGGTGGGGGGATCGATGAGCAGTTCTTC. It translates to CASSLGGGIDEQFF.